The source of this T cell receptor (beta chain) is a study of human T cells and chemical hapten exposure. Time point: healthy volunteer bleed at 6 weeks. From whole blood left unfractionated, total RNA was extracted. The germline CDR1 and CDR2 sequences are MDHEN and SYDVKM. There are 15 residues in the CDR3. The V end lost 3 bases, the J end lost 0 bases, and 9 bases lay between the germline ends. During construction of the library, unique molecular identifiers were attached to individual cDNA molecules for quantitative, reproducible TCR counting. In TCRdb, the RACE reads were re-called with MiXCR into one record per CDR3 protein. The sample shows fewer than 85,000 distinct CDR3 sequences, 8.5% to 9.5% of them seen only once.

The sequenced material came from whole blood. The V and J genes are TRBV28 and TRBJ2-4; D gene unclear. The sequence derives from a female donor in good health. Some clones in this sample may be carry-over from other donors' samples. CDR3 sequence: CASSFSGLAKNIQYF. The CDR3 DNA is TGTGCCAGCAGTTTCTCGGGTCTAGCCAAAAACATTCAGTACTTC.